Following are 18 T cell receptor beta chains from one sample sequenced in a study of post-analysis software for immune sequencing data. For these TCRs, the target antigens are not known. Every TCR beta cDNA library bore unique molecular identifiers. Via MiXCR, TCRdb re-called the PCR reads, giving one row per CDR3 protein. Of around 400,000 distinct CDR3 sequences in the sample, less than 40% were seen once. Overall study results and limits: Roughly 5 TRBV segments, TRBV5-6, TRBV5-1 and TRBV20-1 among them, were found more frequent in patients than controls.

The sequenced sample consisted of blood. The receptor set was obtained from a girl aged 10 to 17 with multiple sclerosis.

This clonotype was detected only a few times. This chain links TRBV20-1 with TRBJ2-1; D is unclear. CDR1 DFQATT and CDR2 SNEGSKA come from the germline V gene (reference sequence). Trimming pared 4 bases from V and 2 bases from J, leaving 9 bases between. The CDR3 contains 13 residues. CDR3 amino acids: CSATSTPYNEQFF. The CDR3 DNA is TGCAGTGCTACAAGTACTCCCTACAATGAGCAGTTCTTC.

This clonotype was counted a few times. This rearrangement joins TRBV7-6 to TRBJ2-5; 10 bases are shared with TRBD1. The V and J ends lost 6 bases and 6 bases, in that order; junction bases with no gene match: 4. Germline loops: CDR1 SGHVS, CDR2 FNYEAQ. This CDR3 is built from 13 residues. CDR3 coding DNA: TGTGCCAGCAGTGCGGACAGGGGGAAGACCCAGTACTTC. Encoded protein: CASSADRGKTQYF.

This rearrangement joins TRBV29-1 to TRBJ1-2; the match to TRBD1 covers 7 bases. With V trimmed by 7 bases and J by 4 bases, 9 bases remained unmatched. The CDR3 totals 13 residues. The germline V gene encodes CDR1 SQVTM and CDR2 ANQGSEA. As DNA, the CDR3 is TGCAGCGCCACCGACAGGGACTTCTATGGCTACACCTTC. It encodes CSATDRDFYGYTF.

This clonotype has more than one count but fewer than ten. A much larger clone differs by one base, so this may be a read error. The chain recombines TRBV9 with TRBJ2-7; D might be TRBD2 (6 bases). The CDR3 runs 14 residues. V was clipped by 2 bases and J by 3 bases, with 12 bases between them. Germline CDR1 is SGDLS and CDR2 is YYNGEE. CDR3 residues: CASSVGLTDYEQYF. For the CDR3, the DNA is TGTGCCAGCAGCGTTGGACTAACGGACTACGAGCAGTACTTC.

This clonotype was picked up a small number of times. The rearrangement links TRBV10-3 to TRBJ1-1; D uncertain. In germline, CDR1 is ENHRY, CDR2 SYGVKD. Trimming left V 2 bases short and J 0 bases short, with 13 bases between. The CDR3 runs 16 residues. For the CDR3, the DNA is TGTGCCATCAGTGAGCAGCCCCCCTACATGAACACTGAAGCTTTCTTT. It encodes CAISEQPPYMNTEAFF.

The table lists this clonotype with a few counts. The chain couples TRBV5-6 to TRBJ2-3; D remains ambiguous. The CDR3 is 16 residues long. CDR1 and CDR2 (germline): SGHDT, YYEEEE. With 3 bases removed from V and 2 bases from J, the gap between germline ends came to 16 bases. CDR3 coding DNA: TGTGCCAGCAGCTACGTATCGGAGTCATACACAGATACGCAGTATTTT. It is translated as CASSYVSESYTDTQYF.

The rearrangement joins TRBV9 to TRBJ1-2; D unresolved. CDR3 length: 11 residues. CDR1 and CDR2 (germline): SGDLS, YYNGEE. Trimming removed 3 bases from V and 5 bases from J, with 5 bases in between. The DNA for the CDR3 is TGTGCCAGCAGCGCAGTATATGGCTACACCTTC. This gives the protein CASSAVYGYTF.

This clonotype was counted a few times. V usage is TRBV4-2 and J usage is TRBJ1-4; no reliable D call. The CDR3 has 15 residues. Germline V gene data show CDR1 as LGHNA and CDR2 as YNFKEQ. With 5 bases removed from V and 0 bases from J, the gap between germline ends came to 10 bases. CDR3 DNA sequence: TGTGCCAGCAGCGAGGGCCCGACAACTAATGAAAAACTGTTTTTT. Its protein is CASSEGPTTNEKLFF.

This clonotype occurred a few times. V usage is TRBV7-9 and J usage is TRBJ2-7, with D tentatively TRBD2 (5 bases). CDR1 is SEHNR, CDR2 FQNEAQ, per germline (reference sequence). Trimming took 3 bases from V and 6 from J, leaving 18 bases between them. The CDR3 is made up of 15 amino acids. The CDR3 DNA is TGTGCCAGCAGCTTCACCGAGGGATCTGGGCCCGAGCAGTACTTC. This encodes CASSFTEGSGPEQYF. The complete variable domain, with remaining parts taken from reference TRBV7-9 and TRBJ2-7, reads DTGVSQNPRHKITKRGQNVTFRCDPISEHNRLYWYRQTLGQGPEFLTYFQNEAQLEKSRLLSDRFSAERPKGSFSTLEIQRTEQGDSAMYLCASSFTEGSGPEQYFGPGTRLTVT.

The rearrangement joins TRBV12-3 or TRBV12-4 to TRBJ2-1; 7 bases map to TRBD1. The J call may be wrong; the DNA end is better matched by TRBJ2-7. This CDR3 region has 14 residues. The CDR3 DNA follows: TGTGCCAGCAGCCGGGACAGTTATCCCTACGAGCAGTACTTC. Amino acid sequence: CASSRDSYPYEQYF.

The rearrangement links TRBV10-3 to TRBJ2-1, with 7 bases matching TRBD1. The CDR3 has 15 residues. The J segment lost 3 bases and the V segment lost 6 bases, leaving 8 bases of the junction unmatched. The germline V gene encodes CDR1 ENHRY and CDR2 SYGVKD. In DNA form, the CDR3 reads TGTGCCATCAGAGACGGGACAGCTAACTACAATGAGCAGTTCTTC. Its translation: CAIRDGTANYNEQFF.

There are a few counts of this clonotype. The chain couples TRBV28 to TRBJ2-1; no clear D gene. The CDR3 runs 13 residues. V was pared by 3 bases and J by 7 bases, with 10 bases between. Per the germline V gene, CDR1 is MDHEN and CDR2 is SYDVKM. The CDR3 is CASSFARANEQFF. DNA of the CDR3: TGTGCCAGCAGTTTTGCCCGGGCGAATGAGCAGTTCTTC.

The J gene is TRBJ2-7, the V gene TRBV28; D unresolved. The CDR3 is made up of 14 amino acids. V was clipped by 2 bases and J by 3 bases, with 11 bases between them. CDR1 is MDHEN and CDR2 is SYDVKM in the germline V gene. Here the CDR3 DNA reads TGTGCCAGCAGTTTAGGGGTAGTAGTCTACGAGCAGTACTTC. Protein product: CASSLGVVVYEQYF.

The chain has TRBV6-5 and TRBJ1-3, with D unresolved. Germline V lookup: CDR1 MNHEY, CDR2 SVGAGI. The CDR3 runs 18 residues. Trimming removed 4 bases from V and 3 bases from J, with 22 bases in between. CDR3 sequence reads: CASSSRRGLGLIGNTIYF. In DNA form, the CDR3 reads TGTGCCAGCAGTTCCCGCCGGGGTTTGGGTCTAATTGGAAACACCATATATTTT.

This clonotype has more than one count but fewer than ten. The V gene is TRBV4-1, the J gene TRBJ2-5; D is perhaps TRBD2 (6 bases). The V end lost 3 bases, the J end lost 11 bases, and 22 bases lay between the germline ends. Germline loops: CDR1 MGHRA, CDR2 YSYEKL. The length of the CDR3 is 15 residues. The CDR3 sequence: CASSHPRDSPWEQYF. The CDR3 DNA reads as TGCGCCAGCAGCCACCCCCGGGACTCCCCGTGGGAGCAGTACTTC.

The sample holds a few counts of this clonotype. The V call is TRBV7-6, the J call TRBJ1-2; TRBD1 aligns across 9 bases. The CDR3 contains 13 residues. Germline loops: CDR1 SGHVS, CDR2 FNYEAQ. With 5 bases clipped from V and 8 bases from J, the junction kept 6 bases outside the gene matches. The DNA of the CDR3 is TGTGCCAGCAGCCCCCCGGGACAGGGCGGCTACACCTTC. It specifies CASSPPGQGGYTF.

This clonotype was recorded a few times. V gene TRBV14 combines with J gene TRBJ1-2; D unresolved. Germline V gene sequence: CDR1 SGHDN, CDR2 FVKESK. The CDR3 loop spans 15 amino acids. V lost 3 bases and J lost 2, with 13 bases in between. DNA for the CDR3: TGTGCCAGCAGCCAGTTAGGAGTTTCCAACTATGGCTACACCTTC. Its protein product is CASSQLGVSNYGYTF.

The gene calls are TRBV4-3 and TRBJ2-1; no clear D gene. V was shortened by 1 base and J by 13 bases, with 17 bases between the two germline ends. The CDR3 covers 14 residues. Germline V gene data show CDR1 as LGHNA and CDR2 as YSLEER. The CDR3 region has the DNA TGCGCCAGCAGCCAAGTTGCCCTGCAAGAGACCCAGTTCTTC. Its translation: CASSQVALQETQFF.